This T cell receptor (beta chain) was recorded in a study of T-cell memory formation after mild COVID-19. Study in general: Across donors, TCR clusters were largely donor specific. General study points: There were some responding clones in pre-infection memory, which suggested that cross-reactive memory had joined. Day 15 to 85 contracting clones showed balanced CD4/CD8; day 15 to 37 expanders favored CD4+.

This clonotype was seen only a few times. As yet, its antigen is unknown. MiXCR, run by TCRdb on the 5' RACE reads, gives a single entry per CDR3 protein. The table lists roughly 200,000 distinct CDR3 sequences, under 20% of them singletons. V dropped 0 bases and J dropped 4; count of bases not matched to a gene: 6. Germline V CDR1 and CDR2: SQVTM, ANQGSEA. The CDR3 sequence is 14 residues long. The rearrangement uses TRBV29-1 and TRBJ2-7, with 7 bases that match TRBD2. The TCR was taken from an adult woman who had mild COVID-19 (a few samples of this study predate the infection). Cell type and time point are not known. The material sequenced was PBMCs or a T cell subset sorted from them (not recorded which). The CDR3 spells CSVEDLGGGYEQYF. The CDR3 nucleotides read TGCAGCGTTGAAGATCTGGGGGGAGGGTACGAGCAGTACTTC.